Below, 13 T cell receptor beta chains from the same sample are listed, as sequenced in a study of tumor-infiltrating lymphocytes in primary liver carcinoma. A primer matching the constant region was used to make TCR beta cDNA from approximately 0.55 ug of total RNA. Amplification in three nested multiplex PCR rounds with slightly modified ARM-PCR gave rise to TCR beta libraries. Forward primers for TRBV1-TRBV30 and a C-beta reverse primer served the first two PCR rounds, at about 10 cycles each. TCRdb ran MiXCR on the multiplex PCR reads and lists one entry per CDR3 protein. The sample contains 300,000 to 350,000 distinct CDR3 sequences, almost 65% of which appear only once. Both blood RNA, taken from unsorted whole blood, and germline DNA were extracted. Material for sequencing was peripheral blood. The receptor source for this set is a man aged 35-49 years with primary liver carcinoma and hepatitis B virus infection.

A few counts support this clonotype. With a much larger clone just one base away, this may be a read error. V usage is TRBV29-1 and J usage is TRBJ2-5, with TRBD2 identical over 9 bases. There are 14 residues in the CDR3. The germline V gene encodes CDR1 SQVTM and CDR2 ANQGSEA. CDR3 nucleotides: TGCAACGTTGCACTAGCGGGTGGGGGGGAGACCCAGTACTTC. This codes for CNVALAGGGETQYF.

Worth noting for this clonotype: This CDR3 fails to terminate in the conserved phenylalanine or tryptophan, so it likely reflects a read error. V gene TRBV6-2 or TRBV6-3 combines with J gene TRBJ2-5; 7 positions agree with TRBD2. Looked up from germline, CDR1 is MNHEY and CDR2 is SVGEGT. Germline trimming cut 2 bases from V and 4 bases from J; bases unmatched to any gene: 7. The CDR3 is 15 amino acids. As DNA, the CDR3 is TGTGCCAGCAGTTACCCACAAGCGGGAACAGAGACCCAGTACTTA. This gives the protein CASSYPQAGTETQYL.

Details on this clonotype: A much larger clone sits a single nucleotide away, making a read error possible. The chain is built from TRBV6-5 and TRBJ2-3; perhaps TRBD1 as D (5 bases). Germline assignment: CDR1 MNHEY and CDR2 SVGAGI. The CDR3 is 16 residues long. CDR3 in amino acids: CASSWAGSVATYTQYF. The CDR3 DNA sequence: TGTGCCAGCAGTTGGGCAGGGTCGGTGGCCACATATACGCAGTATTTT.

The sample holds one count of this clonotype. An end of the junction differs from the germline gene, which may be a read error. The CDR3 region is CASSYSRQGSRTDMQYF. The DNA of the CDR3 is TGTGCCAGCAGTTACAGTCGACAGGGCAGTAGGACAGATATGCAGTATTTT. The chain links TRBV6-5 to TRBJ2-3; the match to TRBD1 covers 7 bases. Germline lookup yields CDR1 MNHEY and CDR2 SVGAGI. This CDR3 has 17 amino acids.

Remarks on this clonotype: Germline is not matched at one junction end, which may reflect a read error. The chain is built from TRBV5-4 and TRBJ2-1, with 8 bases aligning to TRBD2. This CDR3 has 15 amino acids. Germline CDR1 is SGHNT and CDR2 is YYREEE (reference sequence). CDR3 sequence reads: CGSSFRSGGYNEQFF. The CDR3 coding sequence is TGTGGCAGCAGCTTCCGCTCGGGAGGGTACAATGAGCAGTTCTTC. The variable domain in full, completed from reference TRBV5-4 and TRBJ2-1, reads ETGVTQSPTHLIKTRGQQVTLRCSSQSGHNTVSWYQQALGQGPQFIFQYYREEENGRGNFPPRFSGLQFPNYSSELNVNALELDDSALYLCGSSFRSGGYNEQFFGPGTRLTVL.

This clonotype was counted only a few times. This sequence may be a read error, since a much larger clone differs from it by one base. The V and J genes are TRBV29-1 and TRBJ2-1; 9 bases align to TRBD2. This CDR3 is 15 amino acids long. Germline-derived CDR1 and CDR2 are SQVTM and ANQGSEA. The V segment lost 6 bases and the J segment 6 bases; nucleotides outside the gene matches: 12. The CDR3 coding sequence is TGCAGCGTCCCCCGGGGAGCTAGCGGGACCAATGAGCAGTTCTTC. It is translated as CSVPRGASGTNEQFF.

Notes on this clonotype: The junction departs from the called germline gene at one end, perhaps through a read error. The chain uses TRBV28 and TRBJ2-1; possible D gene TRBD2, 5 bases. CDR1 is MDHEN, CDR2 SYDVKM, per germline. There are 15 residues in the CDR3. CDR3 nucleotide sequence: TGTGCCAGCAGTTTAGAGCCGGACTCCTACGATGAGCAGTTCTTC. This codes for CASSLEPDSYDEQFF.

With respect to this clonotype: The junction differs from germline at one of its ends, possibly a read error. The chain recombines TRBV11-2 with TRBJ2-1; no definite D call. The CDR3 has 13 residues. The germline V gene has CDR1 SGHAT and CDR2 FQNNGV. As DNA, the CDR3 is TGTGCCAGCATCCCCCAAAGTTACAATGAGCAGTTCTTT. Protein sequence: CASIPQSYNEQFF.

With respect to this clonotype: Germline and junction disagree at one end, which may indicate a read error. The V gene is TRBV5-1, the J gene TRBJ2-7; D may be TRBD2 (6 bases). Germline CDR1 is SGHRS and CDR2 is YFSETQ. This CDR3 has 13 residues. The CDR3 here is CASSPTLAREQHF. The CDR3 region has the DNA TGCGCCAGCAGCCCGACTCTAGCGAGGGAGCAGCACTTC.

A remark on this clonotype: One end of the junction fails to match germline, which may point to a read error. The gene calls are TRBV5-1 and TRBJ2-5; D gene uncertain. Germline V gene lookup returns CDR1 SGHRS and CDR2 YFSETQ. The CDR3 has 13 residues. CDR3 DNA sequence: TGCCCCAGCAGTTTGCAGGCTGGGGAGACCCAGTACTTC. Translated: CPSSLQAGETQYF.

The rearrangement uses TRBV4-1 and TRBJ1-1; TRBD1 aligns across 11 bases. The V gene end was trimmed by 4 bases and the J gene end by 3 bases; junction bases not matched to a gene: 10. Germline CDR1 reads MGHRA; CDR2 reads YSYEKL. This CDR3 has 17 amino acids. Here the CDR3 reads CASSPTGTGGWYTEAFF. As DNA, the CDR3 is TGCGCCAGCAGCCCTACCGGGACAGGGGGTTGGTACACTGAAGCTTTCTTT.

Within the sample, this clonotype is medium-sized. The genes are TRBV11-1 and TRBJ2-7; no clear D. Trimming removed 1 base from V and 5 bases from J, with 6 bases in between. The CDR3 is 12 residues long. Germline V CDR1 and CDR2: SGHAT, FQDESV (reference sequence). CDR3 sequence reads: CASSLGLHEQYF. In DNA, the CDR3 is TGTGCCAGCAGCTTAGGGCTCCACGAGCAGTACTTC.

The chain has TRBV11-2 and TRBJ2-5, with D unclear. The germline CDR1 and CDR2 sequences are SGHAT and FQNNGV. Trimming took off 4 bases at V and 8 bases at J, with 23 bases between the two ends. The CDR3 is 16 residues long. Here the CDR3 reads CASSSEFSRMVETQYF. CDR3 coding DNA: TGTGCCAGCAGCTCCGAATTTAGCAGGATGGTAGAAACCCAGTACTTC.